The next 32 T cell receptor beta chains were all read from a single sample in a study of blood T cell repertoires in COVID-19. Only in-frame clones appear in the TCRdb table, and some are missing; sequencing was by immunoSEQ multiplex PCR. The repertoire has about 80,000 clones, around four fifths of them found once; the top ten carry 39%. Sample: peripheral blood. The receptors were gathered from a man aged 80 or over with active or convalescent COVID-19.

The chain combines TRBV28 with TRBJ1-1; D might be TRBD1 (6 bases). V dropped 4 bases and J dropped 5 bases, with 17 bases sitting between them. Germline V gene data show CDR1 as MDHEN and CDR2 as SYDVKM. CDR3 length equals 15 residues. The CDR3 sequence is CASSWGRTRGTEAFF. DNA of the CDR3: TGTGCCAGCAGTTGGGGCAGAACAAGGGGGACTGAAGCTTTCTTT.

This chain joins TRBV7-2 and TRBJ2-7; TRBD1 agrees at 8 bases. This CDR3 contains 15 residues. Trimming at V came to 1 base and at J to 0 bases, leaving 2 bases not matched to a gene. CDR1 and CDR2 from the germline V gene are SGHTA and FQGNSA. In DNA, the CDR3 is TGTGCCAGCAGCTTAGTGGGACAGGTCTCCTACGAGCAGTACTTC. It is translated as CASSLVGQVSYEQYF.

The chain couples TRBV5-8 to TRBJ2-1; 8 bases agree with TRBD2. The J segment lost 0 bases and the V segment lost 5 bases, leaving 10 bases of the junction unmatched. Germline V gene data show CDR1 as SGHTS and CDR2 as YDEGEE. The CDR3 totals 17 residues. The CDR3 DNA sequence: TGTGCCAGCAGTCCATCGACTAGCGCTGGCTCCTACAATGAGCAGTTCTTC. Translation: CASSPSTSAGSYNEQFF.

The chain has TRBV7-2 and TRBJ2-1, with D possibly TRBD2 on 5 matching bases. Germline-derived CDR1 and CDR2 are SGHTA and FQGNSA. CDR3 length: 13 residues. CDR3 protein: CGVDLGPYNEQFF. DNA of the CDR3: TGTGGGGTGGACTTGGGTCCGTACAATGAGCAGTTCTTC.

The chain joins TRBV30 to TRBJ2-7, with D uncertain. Between the trimmed V and J ends, which lost 7 bases and 3 bases, there was a span of 10 bases. The CDR3 covers 11 residues. CDR1 and CDR2 (germline): GTSNPN, SVGIG (reference sequence). The CDR3 loop reads CASQRGYEQYF. CDR3 nucleotides: TGTGCCTCCCAGCGAGGCTACGAGCAGTACTTC.

The chain has TRBV28 and TRBJ1-3; D might be TRBD1 (6 bases). Trimming left V 3 bases short and J 0 bases short, with 9 bases between. The CDR3 has 15 residues. Per germline, CDR1 MDHEN and CDR2 SYDVKM. The CDR3 DNA reads as TGTGCCAGCAGTTTTGGGGACAACTCTGGAAACACCATATATTTT. Translated, it gives CASSFGDNSGNTIYF.

This clone was found once. The V and J genes are TRBV27 and TRBJ2-7, with 10 bases identical to TRBD2. The CDR3 extends over 17 amino acids. V lost 6 bases and J lost 0; bases outside the gene matches: 11. Per the germline V gene, CDR1 is MNHEY and CDR2 is SMNVEV (reference sequence). In DNA form, the CDR3 reads TGTGCCAGCAGGTCCAGCGGGGGGGCCTTTTCCTCCTACGAGCAGTACTTC. The encoded protein is CASRSSGGAFSSYEQYF.

This clone was counted once. This chain links TRBV3-1 (or the pseudogene TRBV3-2) with TRBJ2-7; 9 nucleotides match TRBD2. This CDR3 has 18 amino acids. Germline lookup yields CDR1 LGHDT and CDR2 YNNKEL (reference sequence). With V trimmed by 2 bases and J by 0 bases, 11 bases remained unmatched. The CDR3 nucleotides read TGTGCCAGCAGCCAATTTAGAGGCCTAGCGGGGAACTCCTACGAGCAGTACTTC. This translates into CASSQFRGLAGNSYEQYF.

The chain recombines TRBV6-2 or TRBV6-3 with TRBJ1-4; unclear D gene. The germline gives CDR1 MNHEY, CDR2 SVGEGT. The V end lost 2 bases, the J end lost 6 bases, and 13 bases lay between the germline ends. The CDR3 covers 15 residues. The CDR3 region has the DNA TGTGCCAGCAGTTACCGGGTCAACGAGGATGAAAAACTGTTTTTT. It specifies CASSYRVNEDEKLFF.

This chain uses TRBV11-3 with TRBJ2-1, with 11 bases aligning to TRBD2. Germline V gives CDR1 SGHNT, CDR2 YENEEA. With 4 bases clipped from V and 0 bases from J, the junction kept 14 bases outside the gene matches. The CDR3 has 20 residues. The CDR3 DNA reads TGTGCCAGCAGCTCGGGAGCCCTAGCGGGGGGCCTCAGCTCCTACAATGAGCAGTTCTTC. This gives the protein CASSSGALAGGLSSYNEQFF. Variable domain in full (rest from reference TRBV11-3 and TRBJ2-1): EAGVVQSPRYKIIEKKQPVAFWCNPISGHNTLYWYLQNLGQGPELLIRYENEEAVDDSQLPKDRFSAERLKGVDSTLKIQPAELGDSAVYLCASSSGALAGGLSSYNEQFFGPGTRLTVL.

The chain's CDR3 is CASSSRGTSYEQYF. CDR3 nucleotides: TGTGCCAGCAGCTCTAGAGGGACTAGTTACGAGCAGTACTTC. This chain joins TRBV9 and TRBJ2-7, with 8 bases matching TRBD2. The length of the CDR3 is 14 residues. The germline gives CDR1 SGDLS, CDR2 YYNGEE. The V gene end was trimmed by 4 bases and the J gene end by 4 bases; junction bases not matched to a gene: 7.

This chain uses TRBV27 with TRBJ2-7; a possible D gene is TRBD1 (6 bases). The CDR3 runs to 15 residues. Trimming took off 3 bases at V and 0 bases at J, with 12 bases between the two ends. Per the germline V gene, CDR1 is MNHEY and CDR2 is SMNVEV (reference sequence). The CDR3 loop is CASSLTGYSSYEQYF. The DNA of the CDR3 is TGTGCCAGCAGTTTGACAGGTTACAGCTCCTACGAGCAGTACTTC.

CDR3 protein: CASSVQAPGNTIYF. CDR3 coding DNA: TGTGCCAGTAGTGTACAGGCGCCTGGAAACACCATATATTTT. V gene TRBV19 combines with J gene TRBJ1-3; D possibly corresponds to TRBD1 (5 bases). This CDR3 is 14 amino acids long. Germline V gene sequence: CDR1 LNHDA, CDR2 SQIVND (reference sequence). Trimming stripped 5 bases from V and 2 bases from J, with 10 bases between.

The CDR3 loop reads CASSYRQGGTYEQYF. The CDR3 DNA follows: TGTGCCAGCAGTTATCGGCAGGGCGGTACCTACGAGCAGTACTTC. The rearrangement uses TRBV6-2 or TRBV6-3 and TRBJ2-7; TRBD1 might be the D (5 bases). The V gene's germline CDR1 is MNHEY and CDR2 SVGEGT. V gave up 3 bases and J gave up 2 bases, with 14 bases separating them. The CDR3 consists of 15 residues.

The genes are TRBV7-8 and TRBJ1-4; D not certain. The V end lost 7 bases, the J end lost 1 base, and 22 bases lay between the germline ends. The CDR3 extends over 18 amino acids. Per the germline V gene, CDR1 is SGHVS and CDR2 is FQNEAQ. DNA for the CDR3: TGTGCCAGCATTAGGTCCACTACCGTTTTATTAACTAATGAAAAACTGTTTTTT. Protein product: CASIRSTTVLLTNEKLFF. Looking up the rest from reference TRBV7-8 and TRBJ1-4 gives the full variable domain: GAGVSQSPRYKVAKRGQDVALRCDPISGHVSLFWYQQALGQGPEFLTYFQNEAQLDKSGLPSDRFFAERPEGSVSTLKIQRTQQEDSAVYLCASIRSTTVLLTNEKLFFGSGTQLSVL.

The chain has TRBV4-3 and TRBJ2-1; TRBD2 matches at 7 bases. V dropped 4 bases and J dropped 5; count of bases not matched to a gene: 8. Germline CDR1 LGHNA, CDR2 YSLEER. CDR3 length: 15 residues. CDR3 in DNA: TGCGCCAGCAGCCCTAGCGGCAGAGGGCACAATGAGCAGTTCTTC. Protein sequence: CASSPSGRGHNEQFF.

This clone was picked up a small number of times. The chain recombines TRBV20-1 with TRBJ2-7; TRBD2 agrees at 8 bases. Germline loops: CDR1 DFQATT, CDR2 SNEGSKA (reference sequence). V shed 3 bases and J 2 bases; nucleotides not matched to a gene: 6. The CDR3 spans 14 residues. The CDR3 DNA reads as TGCAGTGCTAGTTGGAGCGGGGGACCCTACGAGCAGTACTTC. Protein: CSASWSGGPYEQYF.

The gene calls are TRBV11-2 and TRBJ2-7, with TRBD2 identical over 9 bases. Germline V gives CDR1 SGHAT, CDR2 FQNNGV. The CDR3 has 13 residues. J lost 7 bases, V lost 6 bases, and 7 bases had no gene match. This chain's CDR3 is CASSRSGSVEQYF. As DNA, the CDR3 is TGTGCCAGCAGTCGTAGCGGGAGTGTTGAGCAGTACTTC.

This clone was counted only a few times. This rearrangement joins TRBV4-1 to TRBJ2-7; TRBD1 matches at 10 bases. CDR1 MGHRA and CDR2 YSYEKL come from the germline V gene. J gave up 7 bases and V 1 base, and 7 bases lay outside the gene matches. The CDR3 is 15 residues long. CDR3 sequence: CASSQGGTGAREQYF. The CDR3 coding sequence is TGCGCCAGCAGCCAAGGAGGGACAGGGGCCCGGGAGCAGTACTTC.

This clone showed up just once. This chain links TRBV10-2 with TRBJ1-5, with 8 bases matching TRBD1. The CDR3 covers 14 residues. Germline V gene lookup returns CDR1 WSHSY and CDR2 SAAADI. The ends lost 6 bases at V and 2 bases at J; junction bases unmatched: 3. CDR3 loop: CASRVTGGNQPQHF. The DNA of the CDR3 is TGCGCCAGCAGGGTGACAGGGGGCAATCAGCCCCAGCATTTT.

The rearrangement joins TRBV11-2 to TRBJ2-2, with TRBD1 matching over 9 bases. The CDR3 is made up of 17 amino acids. V was clipped by 0 bases and J by 8 bases; unmatched bases: 10. Germline V CDR1 and CDR2: SGHAT, FQNNGV. CDR3 sequence (DNA): TGTGCCAGCAGCTTAGACCGGGACAGGGCGGTCCGAGGGGAGCTGTTTTTT. This sequence encodes CASSLDRDRAVRGELFF.

The chain has TRBV3-1 (or the pseudogene TRBV3-2) and TRBJ1-1; 9 nucleotides line up with TRBD1. Germline CDR1 LGHDT, CDR2 YNNKEL (reference sequence). This CDR3 region has 13 residues. The V and J ends lost 6 bases and 12 bases, in that order; junction bases with no gene match: 11. CDR3 region: CASSKPGTGRTFF. In DNA form, the CDR3 reads TGTGCCAGCAGTAAACCCGGGACAGGGAGAACTTTCTTT.

This chain uses TRBV30 with TRBJ1-2; 9 bases are shared with TRBD1. There are 14 residues in the CDR3. V lost 2 bases and J lost 4; bases outside the gene matches: 5. The germline V gene encodes CDR1 GTSNPN and CDR2 SVGIG (reference sequence). The CDR3 spells CAWSPGQGGYGYTF. The CDR3 DNA follows: TGTGCCTGGAGTCCGGGACAGGGCGGCTATGGCTACACCTTC.

The rearrangement links TRBV7-6 to TRBJ2-7, with D unresolved. V was pared by 4 bases and J by 6 bases, with 13 bases between. Germline V lookup: CDR1 SGHVS, CDR2 FNYEAQ. This CDR3 has 13 residues. CDR3 in amino acids: CASSSSPPFEQYF. CDR3 bases: TGTGCCAGCAGCTCGAGCCCCCCTTTCGAGCAGTACTTC.

This clone was detected once. The CDR3 region is CASSSRTGCYNEQFF. CDR3 DNA: TGTGCCAGCAGCTCCCGGACAGGGTGCTACAATGAGCAGTTCTTC. This rearrangement joins TRBV21-1 to TRBJ2-1; the table's D gene call, TRBD1, was not cross checked with the DNA. TRBV21-1 is labeled a pseudogene. The CDR3 consists of 15 residues.

This chain links TRBV11-2 with TRBJ2-2; the D gene is possibly TRBD1 (6 bases). Per germline, CDR1 SGHAT and CDR2 FQNNGV. This CDR3 contains 16 residues. V was shortened by 5 bases and J by 6 bases, with 19 bases between the two germline ends. CDR3 residues: CASSPRDILRAGELFF. CDR3 coding DNA: TGTGCCAGCAGCCCTCGGGACATCCTAAGGGCCGGGGAGCTGTTTTTT.

The J gene is TRBJ1-6, the V gene TRBV11-2; no clear D. In germline, CDR1 is SGHAT, CDR2 FQNNGV. The CDR3 is made up of 13 amino acids. CDR3 bases: TGTGCGACCCGGGTCCTTGGCAATTCACCCCTCCACTTT. Its translation is CATRVLGNSPLHF.

This clone was counted between two and nine times. CDR3: CASSPGPSDADTQYF. The CDR3 bases are TGTGCCAGCTCACCAGGGCCCTCTGATGCAGATACGCAGTATTTT. This chain joins TRBV18 and TRBJ2-3; D not resolved. The CDR3 sequence is 15 residues long. V was clipped by 2 bases and J by 4 bases, with 13 bases between them. Germline V CDR1 and CDR2: KGHSH, LQKENI.

The chain uses TRBV7-9 and TRBJ2-1, with D unclear. CDR3 size: 14 residues. V gave up 8 bases and J gave up 4 bases, with 15 bases separating them. Germline V lookup: CDR1 SEHNR, CDR2 FQNEAQ (reference sequence). The CDR3 nucleotides read TGTGCCAGCGTAAGACTGGCGGAATACAATGAGCAGTTCTTC. Translating it yields CASVRLAEYNEQFF.

The chain has TRBV18 and TRBJ2-7; 8 bases fit TRBD2. Germline CDR1 reads KGHSH; CDR2 reads LQKENI. The junction had 10 bases not matched to a gene; V was cut back by 5 bases and J by 4 bases. There are 15 residues in the CDR3. CDR3: CASSTSGSLRYEQYF. The CDR3 bases are TGTGCCAGCTCAACGAGCGGGAGCCTTAGATACGAGCAGTACTTC.

The rearrangement links TRBV24-1 to TRBJ2-3; unclear D gene. Trimming left V 0 bases short and J 1 base short, with 10 bases between. CDR1 and CDR2 from the germline V gene are KGHDR and SFDVKD. CDR3 length: 16 amino acids. The CDR3, as DNA: TGTGCCACCAGTGATTTGAGGTGGGCCGGCACAGATACGCAGTATTTT. It codes for CATSDLRWAGTDTQYF.

The V call is TRBV28, the J call TRBJ1-2; 7 positions agree with TRBD1. The germline V gene has CDR1 MDHEN and CDR2 SYDVKM. The CDR3 runs to 16 residues. V shed 7 bases, J shed 2 bases, and the junction held 13 bases outside the gene matches. The CDR3 region is CASTLGTAALNYGYTF. DNA of the CDR3: TGTGCCAGCACCCTGGGGACAGCCGCTTTAAACTATGGCTACACCTTC.